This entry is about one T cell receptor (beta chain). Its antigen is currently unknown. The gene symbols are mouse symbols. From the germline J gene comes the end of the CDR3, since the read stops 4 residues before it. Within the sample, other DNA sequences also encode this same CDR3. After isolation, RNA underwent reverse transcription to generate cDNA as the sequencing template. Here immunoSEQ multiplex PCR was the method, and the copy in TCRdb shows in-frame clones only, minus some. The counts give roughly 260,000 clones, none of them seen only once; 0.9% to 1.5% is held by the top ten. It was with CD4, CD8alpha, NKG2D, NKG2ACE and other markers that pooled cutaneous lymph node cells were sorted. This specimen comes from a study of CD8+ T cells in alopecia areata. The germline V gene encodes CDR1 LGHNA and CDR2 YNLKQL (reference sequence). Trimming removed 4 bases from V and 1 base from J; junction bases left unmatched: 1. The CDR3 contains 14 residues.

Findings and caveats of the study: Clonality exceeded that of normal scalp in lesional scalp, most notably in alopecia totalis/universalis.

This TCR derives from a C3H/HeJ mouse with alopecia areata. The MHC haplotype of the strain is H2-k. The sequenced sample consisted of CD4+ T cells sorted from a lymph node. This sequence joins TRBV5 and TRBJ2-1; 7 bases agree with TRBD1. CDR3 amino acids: CASSRDRNYAEQFF. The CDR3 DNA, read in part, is TGTGCCAGCAGCCGGGACAGAAACTATGCT.